What follows are 5 T cell receptor beta chains derived from one specimen sequenced in a study of blood T cells in healthy people across ages. A second about 6 to 11 cycle PCR used barcoded and J-beta primers. TCRdb reanalysed the 5' RACE reads using MiXCR and keeps one entry per CDR3 protein. The profile covers roughly 680,000 distinct CDR3 sequences, with 40% to 65% appearing a single time and roughly 13% taken by the ten largest. Sequenced input: blood. All receptors derive from a woman older than 75 in good health.

With regard to this clonotype: This may come from a read error, since a much larger clone is one base off. The J gene is TRBJ2-1, the V gene TRBV15, with 7 bases aligning to TRBD1. Germline V gives CDR1 LNHNV, CDR2 YYDKDF (reference sequence). CDR3 length: 16 amino acids. CDR3 nucleotides: TGTGCCACCAGCAGGTCCCGGGACAGTCCCTACAATGAGCGGTTCTTC. It translates to CATSRSRDSPYNERFF. Supplemented by reference TRBV15 and TRBJ2-1, the full variable domain reads DAMVIQNPRYQVTQFGKPVTLSCSQTLNHNVMYWYQQKSSQAPKLLFHYYDKDFNNEADTPDNFQSRRPNTSFCFLDIRSPGLGDTAMYLCATSRSRDSPYNERFFGPGTRLTVL.

There are many counts of this clonotype. This chain uses TRBV27 with TRBJ2-3; 12 bases fit TRBD2. With 7 bases clipped from V and 2 bases from J, the junction kept 4 bases outside the gene matches. The CDR3 contains 15 residues. Germline CDR1 MNHEY, CDR2 SMNVEV (reference sequence). The CDR3 loop reads CASTGLAGFTDTQYF. Here the CDR3 DNA reads TGTGCCAGCACCGGACTAGCGGGATTCACAGATACGCAGTATTTT.

The V gene is TRBV7-2, the J gene TRBJ1-1; 9 bases are shared with TRBD1. Germline V gene sequence: CDR1 SGHTA, CDR2 FQGNSA. This CDR3 is 17 amino acids long. V was pared by 6 bases and J by 3 bases, with 14 bases of the junction left unmatched. CDR3 sequence reads: CASRPDRGTPSDTEAFF. In DNA, the CDR3 is TGTGCCAGCAGACCCGACAGGGGGACCCCCTCCGACACTGAAGCTTTCTTT.

DNA for the CDR3: TGCGCCAGCAGCGTGGGCTACACTGAAGCTTTCTTT. Translated: CASSVGYTEAFF. The rearrangement links TRBV5-1 to TRBJ1-1, with D unresolved. CDR1 SGHRS and CDR2 YFSETQ come from the germline V gene. The V end lost 4 bases, the J end lost 3 bases, and 7 bases lay between the germline ends. CDR3 length equals 12 residues.

This chain uses TRBV7-2 with TRBJ2-7; possibly TRBD1 for D (6 bases). The V end was cut by 8 bases, the J end by 3 bases, with 17 bases between. Germline values: CDR1 SGHTA, CDR2 FQGNSA. The length of the CDR3 is 14 residues. The CDR3 sequence is CASSLKGESYEQYF. The CDR3 coding sequence is TGTGCCAGCTCCCTTAAGGGGGAAAGCTACGAGCAGTACTTC.